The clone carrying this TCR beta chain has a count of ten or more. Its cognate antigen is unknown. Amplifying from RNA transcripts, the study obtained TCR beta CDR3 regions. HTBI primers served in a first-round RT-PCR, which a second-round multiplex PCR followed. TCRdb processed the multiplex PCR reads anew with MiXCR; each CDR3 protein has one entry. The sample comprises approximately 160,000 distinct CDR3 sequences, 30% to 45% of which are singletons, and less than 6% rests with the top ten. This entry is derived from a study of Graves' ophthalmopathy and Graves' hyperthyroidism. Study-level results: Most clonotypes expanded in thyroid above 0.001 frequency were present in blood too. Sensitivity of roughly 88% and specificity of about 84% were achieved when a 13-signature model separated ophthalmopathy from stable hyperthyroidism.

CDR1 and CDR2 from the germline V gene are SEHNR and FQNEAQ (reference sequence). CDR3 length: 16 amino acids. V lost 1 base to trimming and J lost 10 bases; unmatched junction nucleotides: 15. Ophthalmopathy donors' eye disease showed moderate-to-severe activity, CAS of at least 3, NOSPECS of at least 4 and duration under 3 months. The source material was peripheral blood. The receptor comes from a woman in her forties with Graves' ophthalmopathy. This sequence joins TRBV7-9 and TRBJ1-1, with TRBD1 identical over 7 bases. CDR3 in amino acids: CASSLGGEQGVAGAFF. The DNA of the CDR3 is TGTGCCAGCAGCTTAGGAGGGGAGCAGGGGGTCGCGGGAGCTTTCTTT.